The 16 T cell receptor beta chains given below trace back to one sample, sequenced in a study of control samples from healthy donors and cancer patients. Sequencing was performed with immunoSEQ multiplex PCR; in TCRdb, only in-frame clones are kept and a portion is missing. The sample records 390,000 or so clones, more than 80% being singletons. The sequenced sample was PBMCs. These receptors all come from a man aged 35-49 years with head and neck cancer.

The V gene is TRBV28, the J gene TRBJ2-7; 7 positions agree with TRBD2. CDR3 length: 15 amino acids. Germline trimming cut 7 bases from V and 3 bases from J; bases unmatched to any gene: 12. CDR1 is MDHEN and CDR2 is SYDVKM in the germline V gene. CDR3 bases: TGTGCCAGCATCGGACGGGGGGACTTACGCTACGAGCAGTACTTC. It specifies CASIGRGDLRYEQYF.

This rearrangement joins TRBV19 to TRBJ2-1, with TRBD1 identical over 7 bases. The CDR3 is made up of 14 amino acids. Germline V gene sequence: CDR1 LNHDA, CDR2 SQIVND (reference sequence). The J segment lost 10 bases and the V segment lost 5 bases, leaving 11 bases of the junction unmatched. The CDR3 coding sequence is TGTGCCAGTAGTTCGATCACAGGGGTGCGGGAGCAGTTCTTC. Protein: CASSSITGVREQFF.

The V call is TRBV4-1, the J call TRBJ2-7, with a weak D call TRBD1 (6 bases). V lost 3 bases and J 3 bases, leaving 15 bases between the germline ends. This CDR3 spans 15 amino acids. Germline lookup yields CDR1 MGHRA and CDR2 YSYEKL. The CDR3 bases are TGCGCCAGCAGCCACAAACAGGGTATCGGCTACGAGCAGTACTTC. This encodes CASSHKQGIGYEQYF.

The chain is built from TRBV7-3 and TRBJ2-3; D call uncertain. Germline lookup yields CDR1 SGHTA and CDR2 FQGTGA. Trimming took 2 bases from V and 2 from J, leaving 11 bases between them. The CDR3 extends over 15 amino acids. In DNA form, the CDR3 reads TGTGCCAGCAGCTTAGCTAGTCCTCCCACAGATACGCAGTATTTT. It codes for CASSLASPPTDTQYF.

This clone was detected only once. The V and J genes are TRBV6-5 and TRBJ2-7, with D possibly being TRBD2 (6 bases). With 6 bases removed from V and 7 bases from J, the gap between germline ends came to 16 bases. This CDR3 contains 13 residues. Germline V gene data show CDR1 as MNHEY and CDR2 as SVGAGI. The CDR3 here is CASSRDSEGEQYF. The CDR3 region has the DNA TGTGCCAGCAGCCGGGACTCTGAGGGGGAGCAGTACTTC.

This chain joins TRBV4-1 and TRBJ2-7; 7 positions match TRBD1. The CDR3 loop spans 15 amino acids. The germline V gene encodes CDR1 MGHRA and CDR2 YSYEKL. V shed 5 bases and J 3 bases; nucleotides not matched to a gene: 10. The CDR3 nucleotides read TGCGCCAGCAGCATCGTCCGGGACAGCCACTACGAGCAGTACTTC. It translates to CASSIVRDSHYEQYF.

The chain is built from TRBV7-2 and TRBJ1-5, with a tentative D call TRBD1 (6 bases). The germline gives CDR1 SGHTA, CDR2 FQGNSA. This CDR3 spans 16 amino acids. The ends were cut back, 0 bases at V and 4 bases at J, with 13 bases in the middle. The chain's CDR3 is CASSLAPTGSNQPQHF. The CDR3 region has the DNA TGTGCCAGCAGCTTAGCCCCGACAGGATCAAATCAGCCCCAGCATTTT.

CDR3 coding DNA: TGCGCCAGCAGTGAGATGGGTAACGAGCAGTTCTTC. Translated: CASSEMGNEQFF. The chain joins TRBV10-2 to TRBJ2-1, with D unresolved. The germline V and J ends were trimmed by 2 bases and 10 bases, with 9 bases remaining between them. The length of the CDR3 is 12 residues. In germline, CDR1 is WSHSY, CDR2 SAAADI.

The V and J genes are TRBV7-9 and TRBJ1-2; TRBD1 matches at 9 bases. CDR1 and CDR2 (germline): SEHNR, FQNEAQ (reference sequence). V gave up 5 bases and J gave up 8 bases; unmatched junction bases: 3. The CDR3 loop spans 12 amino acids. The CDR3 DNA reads TGTGCCAGCAGCCGGACAGGGGACGGCTACACCTTC. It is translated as CASSRTGDGYTF.

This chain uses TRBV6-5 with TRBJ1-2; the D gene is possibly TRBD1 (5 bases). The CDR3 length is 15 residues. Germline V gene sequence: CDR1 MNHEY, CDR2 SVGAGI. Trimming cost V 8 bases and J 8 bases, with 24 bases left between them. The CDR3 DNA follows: TGTGCCAGCCAGGAAGGCCGAATGACAGTTATGGGCTACACCTTC. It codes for CASQEGRMTVMGYTF.

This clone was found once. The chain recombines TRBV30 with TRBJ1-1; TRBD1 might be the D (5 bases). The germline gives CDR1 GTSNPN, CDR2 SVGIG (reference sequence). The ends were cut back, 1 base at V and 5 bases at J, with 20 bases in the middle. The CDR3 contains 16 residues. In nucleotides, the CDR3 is TGTGCCTGGAGTGCCCCATATCGCGCAGGGAATACTGAAGCTTTCTTT. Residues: CAWSAPYRAGNTEAFF. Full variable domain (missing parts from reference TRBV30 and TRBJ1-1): SQTIHQWPATLVQPVGSPLSLECTVEGTSNPNLYWYRQAAGRGLQLLFYSVGIGQISSEVPQNLSASRPQDRQFILSSKKLLLSDSGFYLCAWSAPYRAGNTEAFFGQGTRLTVV.

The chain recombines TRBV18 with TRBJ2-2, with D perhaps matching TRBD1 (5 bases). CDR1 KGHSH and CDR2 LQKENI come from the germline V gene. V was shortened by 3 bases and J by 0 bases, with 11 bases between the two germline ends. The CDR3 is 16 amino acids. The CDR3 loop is CASSPYSGSNTGELFF. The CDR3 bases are TGTGCCAGCTCACCTTATTCAGGGTCGAACACCGGGGAGCTGTTTTTT.

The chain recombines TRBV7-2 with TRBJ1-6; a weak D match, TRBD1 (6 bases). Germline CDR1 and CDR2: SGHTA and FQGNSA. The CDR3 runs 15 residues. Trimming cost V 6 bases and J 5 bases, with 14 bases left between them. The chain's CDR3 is CASRSGGGDNSPLHF. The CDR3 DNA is TGTGCCAGCAGAAGCGGGGGGGGCGATAATTCACCCCTCCACTTT.

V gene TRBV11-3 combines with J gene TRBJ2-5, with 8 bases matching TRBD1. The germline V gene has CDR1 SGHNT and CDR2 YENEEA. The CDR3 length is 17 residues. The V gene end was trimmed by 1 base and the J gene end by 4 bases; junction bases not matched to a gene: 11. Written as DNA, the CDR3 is TGTGCCAGCAGCTTAGGGGGTTTGTCCAGGGGGCTAGAGACCCAGTACTTC. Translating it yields CASSLGGLSRGLETQYF.

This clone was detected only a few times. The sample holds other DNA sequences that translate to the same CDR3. In DNA form, the CDR3 reads TGTGCCAGCAGCGTTGGGACGAATGAAGCTTTCTTT. Translated, it gives CASSVGTNEAFF. The rearrangement links TRBV9 to TRBJ1-1, with D maybe TRBD1 (5 bases). Germline loops: CDR1 SGDLS, CDR2 YYNGEE. Trimming pared 2 bases from V and 7 bases from J, leaving 9 bases between. CDR3 length: 12 residues.

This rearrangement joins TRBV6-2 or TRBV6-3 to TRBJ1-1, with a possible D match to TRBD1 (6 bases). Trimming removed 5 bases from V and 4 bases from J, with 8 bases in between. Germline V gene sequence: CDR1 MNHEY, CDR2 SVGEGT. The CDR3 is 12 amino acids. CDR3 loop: CASSPQGTEAFF. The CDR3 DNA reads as TGTGCCAGCAGTCCACAGGGCACTGAAGCTTTCTTT.